Below, 7 T cell receptor beta chains from the same sample are listed, as sequenced in a study of cytotoxic CD8 clonotypes in ibrutinib-treated CLL. TCRdb keeps only in-frame clones here, not all; method: immunoSEQ multiplex PCR. The sample contains under 150,000 clones, 85% to 95% of which appear only once. The specimen was PBMCs, collected after 12 months of ibrutinib treatment. These receptor sequences come from a human donor with chronic lymphocytic leukemia.

The chain uses TRBV9 and TRBJ2-5; 9 positions match TRBD2. Trimming cost V 0 bases and J 4 bases; bases outside gene matches: 16. This CDR3 is 19 amino acids long. Germline V gene lookup returns CDR1 SGDLS and CDR2 YYNGEE. As DNA, the CDR3 is TGTGCCAGCAGCGTAGGAAGAGGCGGAAGCGGGGGGTTGGGAGAGACCCAGTACTTC. Residues: CASSVGRGGSGGLGETQYF.

The chain is built from TRBV9 and TRBJ2-6, with D hard to call. V was pared by 4 bases and J by 0 bases, with 20 bases between. The CDR3 runs 19 residues. The V gene's germline CDR1 is SGDLS and CDR2 YYNGEE. In DNA, the CDR3 is TGTGCCAGCAGCCCAGATTCACGGCGGATCTCCTCTGGGGCCAACGTCCTGACTTTC. This sequence encodes CASSPDSRRISSGANVLTF.

This rearrangement joins TRBV7-3 to TRBJ2-2; D is unresolved. The CDR3 is 11 amino acids. Germline V lookup: CDR1 SGHTA, CDR2 FQGTGA. V lost 5 bases to trimming and J lost 8 bases, with 6 bases between them. CDR3 amino acids: CASSPGGELFF. CDR3 in DNA: TGTGCCAGCAGCCCCGGGGGGGAGCTGTTTTTT.

This chain connects TRBV11-3 to TRBJ2-7; 7 bases agree with TRBD1. This CDR3 is built from 13 residues. V dropped 6 bases and J dropped 2; count of bases not matched to a gene: 4. Per germline, CDR1 SGHNT and CDR2 YENEEA. CDR3 residues: CASSEGAAYEQYF. The CDR3 nucleotides read TGTGCCAGCAGTGAGGGGGCAGCCTACGAGCAGTACTTC.

The chain employs TRBV4-2 and TRBJ2-7, with 10 bases identical to TRBD1. The germline V gene has CDR1 LGHNA and CDR2 YNFKEQ. The junction had 4 bases not matched to a gene; V was cut back by 2 bases and J by 3 bases. This CDR3 is built from 15 residues. CDR3 loop: CASSQPGQGFYEQYF. The DNA of the CDR3 is TGTGCCAGCAGCCAACCGGGACAGGGGTTCTACGAGCAGTACTTC.

V usage is TRBV13 and J usage is TRBJ2-5; 7 bases fit TRBD2. The germline V gene has CDR1 PRHDT and CDR2 FYEKMQ (reference sequence). The CDR3 extends over 17 amino acids. V was pared by 5 bases and J by 4 bases, with 16 bases of the junction left unmatched. CDR3 in amino acids: CASSHPLGTGGRETQYF. The CDR3 DNA reads TGTGCCAGCAGCCACCCTCTCGGGACGGGGGGAAGAGAGACCCAGTACTTC.

The J gene is TRBJ2-6, the V gene TRBV9, with D tentatively TRBD1 (6 bases). This CDR3 comprises 15 residues. Germline V gene data show CDR1 as SGDLS and CDR2 as YYNGEE. V lost 9 bases and J 1 base, leaving 14 bases between the germline ends. The CDR3 sequence: CATADRDSGANVLTF. The CDR3 nucleotides read TGTGCCACTGCGGACAGAGATTCTGGGGCCAACGTCCTGACTTTC. The full variable domain, rest sourced from reference TRBV9 and TRBJ2-6, is DSGVTQTPKHLITATGQRVTLRCSPRSGDLSVYWYQQSLDQGLQFLIQYYNGEERAKGNILERFSAQQFPDLHSELNLSSLELGDSALYFCATADRDSGANVLTFGAGSRLTVL.